These T cell receptor beta chains were read from a single sample in a study of blood T cell repertoires in COVID-19. The repertoire was sequenced with immunoSEQ multiplex PCR; TCRdb's copy has only in-frame clones and lacks some. The sample includes fewer than 600,000 clones, roughly 90% of them seen just once. Specimen: PBMCs or T cells enriched from blood (not recorded which). These receptors were taken from a middle-aged woman who had recovered from COVID-19. Each CDR3 is given with its conserved first and last residue. The D gene is left open where the match is weak. Clone size appears in some rows only: once, few, many, or a class for an expanded clone.

few TRBD2 TRBJ2-1 TRBV6-2/TRBV6-3 TGTGCCAGCAGTTCGAAGGCTAGCGGGAGGGGCAATGAGCAGTTCTTC CASSSKASGRGNEQFF
. TRBD1 TRBJ1-2 TRBV14 TGTGCCAGCAGCCCACCGGGACAGTCTCATGGCTACACCTTC CASSPPGQSHGYTF
. TRBD2 TRBJ2-2 TRBV19 TGTGCCAGTAGCCCATCGAGGATAGCGGGCGCCGGGGAGCTGTTTTTT CASSPSRIAGAGELFF
. . TRBJ1-2 TRBV12-5 TGTGCTAGTGGCGGCACTAACTATGGTTACACCTTC CASGGTNYGYTF
. . TRBJ2-7 TRBV5-1 TGCGCCAGCAGCTTGGATGGCAGGGAAGGCTACGAGCAGTACTTC CASSLDGREGYEQYF
. . TRBJ1-2 TRBV6-2/TRBV6-3 TGTGCCAGCAGTCTCCCCTTGGACAGCTATGGCTACACCTTC CASSLPLDSYGYTF
. TRBD2 TRBJ2-1 TRBV11-3 TGTGCCAGCAGCTTAGGAGGAACTAGCGGGCCCAATGCGGGTGAGCAGTTCTTC CASSLGGTSGPNAGEQFF
. . TRBJ1-2 TRBV10-3 TGTGCCATCAGTGAGGCCAAGACAATCAACTATGGCTACACCTTC CAISEAKTINYGYTF
. TRBD1 TRBJ1-2 TRBV7-9 TGTGCCAGCAGCCCCTTCAGGGGGCGAGGTGATGGCTACACCTTC CASSPFRGRGDGYTF
once . TRBJ2-3 TRBV5-1 TGCGCCAGCGGGACTAGCACAGATACGCAGTATTTT CASGTSTDTQYF
. TRBD1 TRBJ2-7 TRBV2 TGTGCCAGCAGTTATGACAGGGATGCCTACGAGCAGTACTTC CASSYDRDAYEQYF
. . TRBJ2-1 TRBV7-8 TGTGCCAGCAGCATCGGGACACTACCTAAGGGGAATGAGCAGTTCTTC CASSIGTLPKGNEQFF
. . TRBJ1-2 TRBV12-3/TRBV12-4 TGTGCCAGCAGTTTGGAGGGACTCTATGGCTACACCTTC CASSLEGLYGYTF
. TRBD1 TRBJ1-1 TRBV6-5 TGTGCCAGCAGTTACGGCGCAGGGGGCTTTGGTGAAGCTTTCTTT CASSYGAGGFGEAFF
once TRBD1 TRBJ2-3 TRBV27 TGTGCCAGCAGTGGGACAGGAGGGGCAGATACGCAGTATTTT CASSGTGGADTQYF
few . TRBJ1-1 TRBV3-1/TRBV3-2 TGTGCCAGCAGCCAAGATTATGGGCGAGAAGCTTTCTTT CASSQDYGREAFF
. TRBD2 TRBJ2-1 TRBV18 TGTGCCAGCTCATCTCCGGGACTAGCGGGAGAGTCCCATGAGCAGTTCTTC CASSSPGLAGESHEQFF
once . TRBJ2-3 TRBV18 TGTGCCAGCTCACCACGTGGGGATGGGGGCGAAGGCAAGCAGTATTTT CASSPRGDGGEGKQYF
. . TRBJ2-5 TRBV5-5 TGTGCCAGCATGCCGACAGTCCAAGAGACCCAGTACTTC CASMPTVQETQYF
few TRBD1 TRBJ2-7 TRBV11-3 TGTGCCAGCAGGCTACAGGGGGAGAGCTACGAGCAGTACTTC CASRLQGESYEQYF
. . TRBJ2-4 TRBV12-5 TGTGCTAGTGGCGAAAACATTCAGTACTTC CASGENIQYF
. TRBD1 TRBJ1-5 TRBV7-9 TGTGCCAGCAGCGACGGACAGGGACTTAGCAATCAGCCCCAGCATTTT CASSDGQGLSNQPQHF
. . TRBJ1-2 TRBV12-3/TRBV12-4 TGTGCCAGCAGTTCACTATGGCCAGATGGCTACACCTTC CASSSLWPDGYTF
. . TRBJ2-2 TRBV27 TGTGCCAGCAGTTTACGGTCCGGGGAGCTGTTTTTT CASSLRSGELFF
. . TRBJ1-1 TRBV10-2 TGCGCCAGCAGTGATTGGAGGGCAGTGAGCACTGAAGCTTTCTTT CASSDWRAVSTEAFF
. TRBD1 TRBJ2-5 TRBV13 TGTGCCAGCAGCCCAGACAGGGGAGACCAAGAGACCCAGTACTTC CASSPDRGDQETQYF
. TRBD2 TRBJ2-5 TRBV7-2 TGTGCCAGCAGCTACAGCGGGAGCCCGGGGGAGACCCAGTACTTC CASSYSGSPGETQYF
few . TRBJ1-1 TRBV19 TGTGCCAGTAGTATAGCTATAAGTAAGACTGAAGCTTTCTTT CASSIAISKTEAFF
. . TRBJ2-2 TRBV11-1 TGTGCCAGCAGCTCCATGGCCCTCGGGGAGCTGTTTTTT CASSSMALGELFF
. . TRBJ1-2 TRBV19 TGTGCCAGTAGTATCGGGTGGGTGCCAGTCGGGGGCTACACCTTC CASSIGWVPVGGYTF
. TRBD2 TRBJ2-1 TRBV7-2 TGTGCCAGCAGCTCTAGGACCTCCTCTGTGAGAGCGGGAGGGAGGGAGCAGTTCTTC CASSSRTSSVRAGGREQFF
few . TRBJ1-1 TRBV19 TGTGCCAGTAGTACCGGGGAGGGGCAGGTGAACACTGAAGCTTTCTTT CASSTGEGQVNTEAFF
. TRBD2 TRBJ2-3 TRBV11-3 TGTGCCAGCAGCTTAGTCACTAGCGGGAGTGCAGATACGCAGTATTTT CASSLVTSGSADTQYF
once . TRBJ2-7 TRBV29-1 TGCAGCGTTGCAGGGGCGGGCGTCGAGCAGTACTTC CSVAGAGVEQYF
. . TRBJ1-2 TRBV12-3/TRBV12-4 TGTGCCAGCAGTTCGGAGACTAGGGGCTACACCTTC CASSSETRGYTF
. . TRBJ1-5 TRBV12-5 TGTGCTAGTGGTTTGGTACTGGGGGGAGGATCTTATCAGCCCCAGCATTTT CASGLVLGGGSYQPQHF
. . TRBJ2-1 TRBV7-6 TGTGCCAGCAGCTTAACGGGAGTATTGAATGAGCAGTTCTTC CASSLTGVLNEQFF
. . TRBJ1-6 TRBV7-2 TGTGCCAGCAGCTTACTAGGGAGGGAGAGTTCACCCCTCCACTTT CASSLLGRESSPLHF
. . TRBJ2-6 TRBV5-1 TGCGCCAGCAGCTTGGTCTACTCTGGGGCCAACGTCCTGACTTTC CASSLVYSGANVLTF
. . TRBJ1-5 TRBV19 TGTGCCAGTAGTATACGGTCAGGGAGGGGGCCCCAGCATTTT CASSIRSGRGPQHF
. TRBD1 TRBJ2-5 TRBV7-6 TGTGCCAGCAGCTTTTACCGGGACAGGGTCGAGGAGACCCAGTACTTC CASSFYRDRVEETQYF
. . TRBJ1-5 TRBV6-5 TGTGCCAGCAGTTATACAGGGAATCAGCCCCAGCATTTT CASSYTGNQPQHF
. . TRBJ2-5 TRBV18 TGTGCCAGCTCACGGGGACTGAGCCAAGAGACCCAGTACTTC CASSRGLSQETQYF
once . TRBJ2-7 TRBV5-4 TGTGCCAGCAGCAACGGCGGGTCCTCCTACGAGCAGTACTTC CASSNGGSSYEQYF
. TRBD1 TRBJ1-2 TRBV5-4 TGTGCCAGCAGCGCGTCCGGGACAGGGACTCTTGACTATGGCTACACCTTC CASSASGTGTLDYGYTF